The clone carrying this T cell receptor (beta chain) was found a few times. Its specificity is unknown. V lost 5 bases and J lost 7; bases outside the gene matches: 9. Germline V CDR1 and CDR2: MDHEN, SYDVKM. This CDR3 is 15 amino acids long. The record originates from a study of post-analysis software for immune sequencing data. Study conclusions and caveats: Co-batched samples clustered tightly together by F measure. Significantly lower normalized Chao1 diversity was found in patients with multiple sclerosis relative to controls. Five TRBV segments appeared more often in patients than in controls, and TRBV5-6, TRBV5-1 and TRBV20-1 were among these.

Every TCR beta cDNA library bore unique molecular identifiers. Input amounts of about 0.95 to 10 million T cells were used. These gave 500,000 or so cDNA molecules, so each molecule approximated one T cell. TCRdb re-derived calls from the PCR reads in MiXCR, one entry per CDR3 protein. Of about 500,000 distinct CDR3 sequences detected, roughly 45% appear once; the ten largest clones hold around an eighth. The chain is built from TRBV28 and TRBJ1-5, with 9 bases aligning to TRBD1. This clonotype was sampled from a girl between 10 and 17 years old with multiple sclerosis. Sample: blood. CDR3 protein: CASSQQGAGRQPQHF. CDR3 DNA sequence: TGTGCCAGCAGTCAACAGGGGGCCGGAAGGCAGCCCCAGCATTTT.